This is a list of T cell receptor beta chains from one sample in a study of blood T cell repertoires in COVID-19. Generated by immunoSEQ multiplex PCR, the TCRdb table keeps only in-frame clones and is missing some. In the table there are approximately 220,000 clones, around nine tenths of which are singletons. The material sequenced was peripheral blood. Receptors originate from a man aged 55 to 69 with acute or convalescent COVID-19. CDR3s leave out the opening cysteine and the closing phenylalanine or tryptophan. The order of the fields is V gene, CDR3 protein.

TRBV5-6 ASSFGADQPQH
TRBV6-5 ASSSGTGAGELF
TRBV7-2 ASSLARLAGGNTGELF
TRBV7-2 ASSLHSGGAGNEQF
TRBV5-1 ASSSSGGLDTQY
TRBV6-2/TRBV6-3 ASSYYQGSYEQY
TRBV25-1 ASSERPGFQTDTQY
TRBV6-2/TRBV6-3 ASSYPGGSGGSQETQY
TRBV3-1/TRBV3-2 ASSQGPVVPQH
TRBV5-1 ASTATGTEAF
TRBV7-7 ASSLQGQGQETQY
TRBV9 ASTRTQVSTDTQY
TRBV28 ASSLYGSALGNTIY
TRBV5-6 ASSFPAGATYEQY
TRBV5-1 ASSLGGQANSYEQY
TRBV5-1 ASSLGQGGHEQY
TRBV13 ASSLEGGEAYEQY
TRBV25-1 AAGGPFLEQY
TRBV3-1/TRBV3-2 ASSQDSGGGEQY
TRBV28 ASRKGLGTSGGARNIQY
TRBV7-9 ASSPERGPQETQY
TRBV12-3/TRBV12-4 ASQRSGELF
TRBV28 ASSLSPSVGAETQY
TRBV28 ASSSQRQVNEKLF
TRBV29-1 SVGTGVLEQY